The present T cell receptor beta chain was sequenced within a study of blood T cells in healthy people across ages. The study's findings and limits: Older age went with lower TCR beta diversity per million T cells, in a roughly linear way. One million T cells yielded diversity estimates that were considered underestimates. Reliance upon unsorted PBMCs precluded definitive naive versus antigen-experienced comparison.

V was pared by 3 bases and J by 3 bases, with 6 bases between. This CDR3 has 13 amino acids. Germline values: CDR1 MNHEY, CDR2 SMNVEV (reference sequence). A sample-barcoded 5' primer and a J-beta primer mix were used in a second PCR of roughly 7 to 12 cycles. Sequencing yielded, for each sample, at least 3 million paired-end reads carrying CDR3. One entry per CDR3 protein, called by TCRdb with MiXCR from the 5' RACE reads. The sample lists 1.5 million to 2 million distinct CDR3 sequences, roughly 52% seen once, with approximately 2.1% in the top ten. This clonotype was recorded a few times. Antigen: not known.

This TCR derives from a woman aged 35 to 49 in good health. The specimen sequenced was blood. This chain joins TRBV27 and TRBJ1-5; D not resolved. In DNA, the CDR3 is TGTGCCAGCAGTTTCAGCTACAATCAGCCCCAGCATTTT. Its protein product is CASSFSYNQPQHF.